The present TCR beta chain was sequenced within a study of cytomegalovirus exposure and HLA in healthy donors (dated by TCRdb to the late 2010s). Notes on the research overall: An earlier analysis of several hundred of the donors reported under 300 Gb of sequence data and 95 million to 140 million unique TCR beta sequences obtained from 180 million or so T cells. Along with the approximately 670-subject first cohort, a separate validation cohort of over a hundred different subjects was used. The genetic ancestry cluster associated with self-reported Caucasian donors included 65% to 90% of the approximately 400 genotyped donors. HLA typing covered class I and class II loci at four-digit resolution. In a later genetic analysis, genome-wide SNP genotypes for about three fifths of the roughly 670 donors were used, and that subset was treated as a discovery cohort. Donor age, sex, ethnicity and CMV serostatus were collected together with the repertoire data. All discovery cohort repertoires had been generated using a single sequencing platform. The study profiled the T cell repertoires of about 720 subjects by immunosequencing and related them to cytomegalovirus serostatus. Among a few hundred genotyped donors of the cohort, an average of approximately 240,000 unique TCR beta nucleotide sequences were sequenced per donor, 15% to 20% of them non-productive. In an earlier analysis of around 540 of the donors, high-throughput TCR beta sequencing was used to judge whether each TCR beta V gene segment behaved as functional or pseudogenic. Typing coverage differed by locus: A, B, C, DRB1 and DQB1 were typed in roughly 620-630 donors, DQA1 in about 500, DPA1 in approximately 600, and DPB1 in 450 to 480. A later analysis re-analyzed previously published TCR beta repertoires from about 600 donors and added high-resolution HLA genotyping to study TCR occurrence patterns. Because of strong linkage in the cohort, five DR-DQ haplotypes were treated as single units for association and clustering. Rather than drawing on any new phenotypic data, the later analysis identified candidate immune exposures from TCR beta sequences and the way those sequences occurred across donors. The study aimed to test whether cataloging public T cell receptors could reveal signatures of past pathogen exposure. To predict cytomegalovirus infection status, the study brought together high-throughput TCR immunosequencing, statistical association of individual TCRs with disease status, and machine learning. Roughly 300 gigabases of sequencing data and some 85 million unique TCR sequences were included in an early release covering roughly 600 HLA-typed donors.

The library came from the immunoSEQ multiplex PCR assay. For the multiplex PCR, a mixture combining 60 forward primers for TCR Vbeta segments and 13 reverse primers for TCR Jbeta segments was used. A multiplex PCR assay on genomic DNA amplified the CDR3 region of rearranged TCR beta genes. The amplified TCR beta libraries were sequenced on the Illumina HiSeq System as 87-base-pair reads. The published analysis was carried out like this. Across the 666 repertoires, a later analysis counted tens of millions of unique TCR beta chains, roughly 11 million of which were shared by at least two donors. To remove PCR and sequencing errors, raw reads were error-corrected and collapsed into unique sequences using a nearest-neighbor algorithm that merged closely related sequences. To assign V, D and J gene segments, CDR3 sequences were aligned to IMGT reference sequences. For a sequence to be retained, at least a six-nucleotide match to both a V gene segment and a J gene segment was required. A rearrangement counted as productive if the CDR3 had no stop codons and remained in frame with V and J, and every other rearrangement counted as non-productive. Following IMGT convention, CDR3 was defined as the stretch from the second conserved V-encoded cysteine up to the conserved J-encoded phenylalanine. The earlier analysis of about 500 of the donors excluded sequences that lacked an unambiguous match to a single V gene segment. An earlier analysis of several hundred of the donors classified V segments as functional when productive rearrangements were above 56.7% and as segregating when the standard deviation between donors was above 5%. A statistical classification framework was built to diagnose cytomegalovirus status from the catalog of TCR beta chain sequences. V and J gene assignment, in a later analysis, came from comparing TCR nucleotide sequences with IMGT/GENE-DB human TR gene sequences. Using the TCRdist pipeline, a later analysis assigned CDR3 sequences along with most-parsimonious VDJ recombination scenarios. In a later analysis, each TCR beta chain was defined by its CDR3 amino acid sequence together with its V-gene family, and reads without a unique V-gene family were excluded. A later analysis removed 600 or so highly shared, low-generation-probability nucleotide sequences to deal with suspected cross-contamination and a sequencing artifact. A later analysis calculated a clonal expansion index for each public chain from normalized within-repertoire ranks of inferred template counts. In a later analysis, generation probabilities were computed with a VDJ recombination model fitted to out-of-frame rearrangements, and the resulting probabilities were checked against IGoR. In a later analysis, TCR-TCR, TCR-HLA and TCR-CMV co-occurrence was scored with hypergeometric tests, and a repertoire-size bias correction was applied to TCR pairs. A later analysis estimated false discovery rates by permuting HLA or CMV assignments 20 times. A later analysis grouped co-occurring TCRs with DBSCAN, adding TCRdist sequence similarity when clustering within HLA-allele-positive subsets. Repertoires with fewer than 30,000 or more than 120,000 public chains were left out of co-occurrence clustering, as were four to six repertoires with anomalous nucleotide sharing. In TCRdb, the immuneACCESS table is reduced to in-frame sequences with V and J assigned. These tables do not hold every clone; where another copy was compared, an unresolved V gene accounts for under half, and the others remain unexplained. V and J calls plus clone size are reproduced from that table; the DNA served to infer D and trimming. The sample includes about 91,000 clones, with about two thirds observed a single time. 2.3% of the sample is held by the ten biggest clonotypes.

The cohort was made up of several hundred healthy bone marrow donors. At the time of sampling, all cohort members were nominally healthy, though unrecorded immune exposures were likely present. CMV serostatus was recorded as positive for about 300 and negative for 352 of the 666 cohort members, whereas no CMV serostatus was recorded for the donor in question. Each donor provided a peripheral blood sample, and peripheral blood mononuclear cells were used for TCR beta sequencing. Genomic DNA extraction from the blood cell samples was performed with the Qiagen DNeasy Blood Extraction Kit. This clone was seen more than once but under ten times. There is no known antigen for this receptor. Base qualities are missing; no much larger clone stands one base away. The germline V gene gives CDR1 as LGHNA and CDR2 as YSLEER. At the junction V is shortened by 2 bases and J by 3 bases, with 11 bases in between. The CDR3 covers 14 residues, taking in both the cysteine and the phenylalanine. Only CDR3 DNA remains: 42 bases, in frame from the first base.

Study-level results and caveats: In a later analysis, around 17,000 TCR beta sequences were associated with specific HLA alleles at a false discovery rate of 0.05. In vitro tests confirmed that a few of the cytomegalovirus-associated TCR beta chains recognize cytomegalovirus antigens. A later analysis found that TCR association rates varied across HLA loci, with DRB1 alleles showing the most associated TCRs and HLA-C alleles the fewest. Several of the top co-occurrence clusters appeared to be linked to parvovirus B19, influenza, CMV and Epstein-Barr virus, according to a later analysis. In an earlier analysis of around 600 of the donors, most TCR beta V segments were observed in productive rearrangements about 90% or about 30% of the time, broadly matching IMGT annotations. Because the 87-base-pair reads could not distinguish some IMGT-functional V segments, including TRBV6-2 and TRBV6-3, those segments were excluded. A further reported finding was that TCR beta sequences accurately predicted the HLA-A and HLA-B alleles for most subjects in the first cohort. Because HLA typing was unavailable for some donors at each locus, only the typed subset was used in association tests. Sequencing depth was assumed to be roughly uniform across donors in the presence/absence analyses, though that assumption may not hold. The cohort was sequenced for TCR beta chains only, and without alpha or paired-chain data the features that could be detected were limited. A later genetic analysis associated a missense DCLRE1C variant with V-gene and J-gene trimming of TCR beta chains, and an independent cohort replicated the association. A total of 150 or so TCR beta chains were listed by the study as associated with cytomegalovirus. The classifier was reported to diagnose cytomegalovirus status with high specificity and sensitivity in both the original and validation cohorts. The authors suggested that the approach could potentially be extended to other disease states and immunological phenotypes. In a later genetic analysis, fewer N-insertions in productive TCRs were reported among donors in an Asian-associated ancestry cluster than the roughly 670-donor mean. A group of highly shared sequence variants was considered likely to be a technical artifact of the sequencing pipeline. For the cohort, immune exposure information was limited to CMV serostatus. Correlated functional status among segregating V segments might reflect linkage disequilibrium, but an unknown experimental factor could not be ruled out. Because counts were too low, more than 15 rarely observed V segments, including chromosome 9 orphons, were excluded from the earlier analysis of fewer than 650 of the donors. Assigning TCR associations to individual alleles was difficult when HLA alleles, especially DR and DQ, strongly co-occurred. A later analysis found that HLA-associated TCR beta chains were more clonally expanded and had lower generation probabilities than equally common non-associated chains. According to a later analysis, most CMV-associated TCR beta chains appeared to be HLA-restricted, and the HLA associations seemed to be driven largely by CMV exposure. Most TCR sequences were seen in very few donors, while some public TCRs were found in many individuals.

The sequence derives from a human donor in good health. The chain is made from TRBV4-3 and TRBJ2-7; the D gene is possibly TRBD1, with 6 bases matching. Sequencing input: PBMCs. CDR3 loop: CASSQFTGSYEQYF. The base sequence is TGCGCCAGCAGCCAATTTACAGGGAGCTACGAGCAGTACTTC.